A selection of T cell receptor beta chains follows, all from one sample in a study of beta chain features in type 1 diabetes. Clones were sequenced by immunoSEQ multiplex PCR, and TCRdb holds only the in-frame ones, with some missing. The sample records some 290,000 clones, roughly a quarter being singletons. Sequencing was performed on naive CD4+ T cells from blood. The receptor set was obtained from a woman aged 25-40 years with type 1 diabetes. The CDR3 runs from the conserved cysteine through the conserved F or W. A D gene is named only where the DNA matches it firmly. Size values are once, few and many counts, or a class for expanded clones, and some rows have none.

D gene: NA; clone size: NA; V gene: TRBV6-1; J gene: TRBJ2-7; CDR3 protein: CASSDRGEQYF; CDR3 DNA: TGTGCCAGCAGTGACAGGGGCGAGCAGTACTTC
D gene: NA; clone size: few; V gene: TRBV30; J gene: TRBJ2-5; CDR3 protein: CAWSTGSGETQYF; CDR3 DNA: TGTGCCTGGAGCACAGGGTCGGGGGAGACCCAGTACTTC
D gene: NA; clone size: few; V gene: TRBV29-1; J gene: TRBJ1-2; CDR3 protein: CSVGGDSANYGYTF; CDR3 DNA: TGCAGCGTTGGGGGGGACTCCGCTAACTATGGCTACACCTTC
D gene: NA; clone size: few; V gene: TRBV29-1; J gene: TRBJ2-1; CDR3 protein: CSAETARQFF; CDR3 DNA: TGCAGCGCAGAGACAGCCAGACAGTTCTTC
D gene: NA; clone size: few; V gene: TRBV12-5; J gene: TRBJ2-3; CDR3 protein: CASGTGLSTDTQYF; CDR3 DNA: TGTGCTAGTGGAACCGGACTTAGCACAGATACGCAGTATTTT
D gene: TRBD2; clone size: few; V gene: TRBV6-1; J gene: TRBJ2-1; CDR3 protein: CASTQREGYNEQFF; CDR3 DNA: TGTGCCAGCACCCAGCGGGAGGGGTACAATGAGCAGTTCTTC
D gene: NA; clone size: few; V gene: TRBV7-3; J gene: TRBJ2-7; CDR3 protein: CASSSGPAGEQYF; CDR3 DNA: TGTGCCAGCAGCTCCGGACCGGCGGGCGAGCAGTACTTC
D gene: TRBD2; clone size: few; V gene: TRBV5-1; J gene: TRBJ2-1; CDR3 protein: CASSLSGRARNEQFF; CDR3 DNA: TGCGCCAGCAGCCTTAGCGGGAGGGCCCGCAATGAGCAGTTCTTC
D gene: NA; clone size: NA; V gene: TRBV14; J gene: TRBJ1-1; CDR3 protein: CASTRGFSGNPEAFF; CDR3 DNA: TGTGCCAGCACCAGGGGTTTCTCCGGGAATCCTGAAGCTTTCTTT
D gene: TRBD1; clone size: few; V gene: TRBV11-3; J gene: TRBJ2-1; CDR3 protein: CASSLGQGAYNEQFF; CDR3 DNA: TGTGCCAGCAGCTTAGGGCAGGGGGCCTACAATGAGCAGTTCTTC
D gene: TRBD1; clone size: few; V gene: TRBV29-1; J gene: TRBJ2-3; CDR3 protein: CSVETGGADTQYF; CDR3 DNA: TGCAGCGTTGAAACAGGGGGAGCAGATACGCAGTATTTT
D gene: NA; clone size: NA; V gene: TRBV28; J gene: TRBJ2-7; CDR3 protein: CASSLREQYF; CDR3 DNA: TGTGCCAGCAGTTTACGCGAGCAGTACTTC
D gene: TRBD1; clone size: NA; V gene: TRBV11-2; J gene: TRBJ1-1; CDR3 protein: CASSSRTGGNTEAFF; CDR3 DNA: TGTGCCAGCAGCTCCAGGACAGGGGGGAACACTGAAGCTTTCTTT
D gene: TRBD1; clone size: few; V gene: TRBV29-1; J gene: TRBJ2-7; CDR3 protein: CSVYRGFDEQYF; CDR3 DNA: TGCAGCGTTTACAGGGGGTTCGACGAGCAGTACTTC
D gene: NA; clone size: NA; V gene: TRBV15; J gene: TRBJ1-2; CDR3 protein: CATSRDTGNYGYTF; CDR3 DNA: TGTGCCACCAGCAGAGATACAGGGAACTATGGCTACACCTTC
D gene: TRBD2; clone size: few; V gene: TRBV19; J gene: TRBJ2-1; CDR3 protein: CASRTGLANNEQFF; CDR3 DNA: TGTGCCAGTAGGACGGGACTAGCGAACAATGAGCAGTTCTTC
D gene: NA; clone size: few; V gene: TRBV30; J gene: TRBJ1-6; CDR3 protein: CAWSEQMKSPLHF; CDR3 DNA: TGTGCCTGGAGTGAACAGATGAAGTCACCCCTCCACTTT
D gene: NA; clone size: few; V gene: TRBV11-2; J gene: TRBJ2-3; CDR3 protein: CASSFGVPDTQYF; CDR3 DNA: TGTGCCAGCAGCTTCGGGGTCCCAGATACGCAGTATTTT
D gene: NA; clone size: NA; V gene: TRBV19; J gene: TRBJ1-1; CDR3 protein: CAATGYNTEAFF; CDR3 DNA: TGTGCCGCAACAGGGTATAACACTGAAGCTTTCTTT
D gene: TRBD1; clone size: few; V gene: TRBV18; J gene: TRBJ2-1; CDR3 protein: CASSPPGQAYNEQFF; CDR3 DNA: TGTGCCAGCTCACCTCCGGGACAGGCCTACAATGAGCAGTTCTTC
D gene: TRBD1; clone size: NA; V gene: TRBV6-6; J gene: TRBJ1-5; CDR3 protein: CASSPLAGGGNQPQHF; CDR3 DNA: TGTGCCAGCAGCCCTCTTGCAGGGGGCGGCAATCAGCCCCAGCATTTT
D gene: TRBD1; clone size: once; V gene: TRBV18; J gene: TRBJ2-7; CDR3 protein: CASSPPTDRIYEQYF; CDR3 DNA: TGTGCCAGCTCACCACCCACGGACAGGATCTACGAGCAGTACTTC
D gene: NA; clone size: few; V gene: TRBV7-9; J gene: TRBJ2-7; CDR3 protein: CASSPVLPKREQYF; CDR3 DNA: TGTGCCAGCAGCCCGGTACTACCGAAGCGGGAGCAGTACTTC
D gene: NA; clone size: NA; V gene: TRBV6-5; J gene: TRBJ2-1; CDR3 protein: CASRAGTYNEQFF; CDR3 DNA: TGTGCCAGCAGGGCGGGAACCTACAATGAGCAGTTCTTC
D gene: NA; clone size: NA; V gene: TRBV7-3; J gene: TRBJ2-3; CDR3 protein: CASSLPGTDTQYF; CDR3 DNA: TGTGCCAGCAGCTTGCCGGGAACAGATACGCAGTATTTT
D gene: TRBD1; clone size: few; V gene: TRBV18; J gene: TRBJ2-7; CDR3 protein: CASSPQGQGYEQYF; CDR3 DNA: TGTGCCAGCTCACCACAGGGACAGGGCTACGAGCAGTACTTC
D gene: NA; clone size: once; V gene: TRBV9; J gene: TRBJ2-2; CDR3 protein: CASSVSAANTGELFF; CDR3 DNA: TGTGCCAGCAGCGTTAGCGCCGCGAACACCGGGGAGCTGTTTTTT
D gene: NA; clone size: NA; V gene: TRBV30; J gene: TRBJ1-3; CDR3 protein: CAWSPRGVPDTIYF; CDR3 DNA: TGTGCCTGGAGTCCCCGGGGAGTGCCGGACACCATATATTTT
D gene: TRBD1; clone size: few; V gene: TRBV18; J gene: TRBJ2-1; CDR3 protein: CASSPQGASSYNEQFF; CDR3 DNA: TGTGCCAGCTCACCTCAGGGGGCGAGCTCCTACAATGAGCAGTTCTTC
D gene: NA; clone size: few; V gene: TRBV5-1; J gene: TRBJ2-5; CDR3 protein: CASSRGQQETQYF; CDR3 DNA: TGCGCCAGCAGCCGAGGACAGCAAGAGACCCAGTACTTC
D gene: NA; clone size: NA; V gene: TRBV4-1; J gene: TRBJ1-1; CDR3 protein: CASSQVAGVAEAFF; CDR3 DNA: TGCGCCAGCAGCCAAGTTGCAGGGGTGGCTGAAGCTTTCTTT
D gene: TRBD1; clone size: few; V gene: TRBV30; J gene: TRBJ2-1; CDR3 protein: CAWSGGQYNEQFF; CDR3 DNA: TGTGCCTGGAGTGGGGGACAGTACAATGAGCAGTTCTTC
D gene: TRBD2; clone size: NA; V gene: TRBV4-1; J gene: TRBJ2-7; CDR3 protein: CASSQGGLAGAPYEQYF; CDR3 DNA: TGCGCCAGCAGCCAGGGGGGCTTAGCGGGAGCCCCTTACGAGCAGTACTTC
D gene: TRBD1; clone size: NA; V gene: TRBV5-6; J gene: TRBJ2-4; CDR3 protein: CASSRGQELAKNIQYF; CDR3 DNA: TGTGCCAGCAGCCGAGGACAGGAACTAGCCAAAAACATTCAGTACTTC
D gene: NA; clone size: NA; V gene: TRBV28; J gene: TRBJ1-1; CDR3 protein: CASVTGIEAFF; CDR3 DNA: TGTGCCAGCGTAACGGGTATTGAAGCTTTCTTT
D gene: NA; clone size: NA; V gene: TRBV29-1; J gene: TRBJ2-2; CDR3 protein: CSVGRRTNTGELFF; CDR3 DNA: TGCAGCGTTGGTCGCAGAACGAACACCGGGGAGCTGTTTTTT
D gene: TRBD1; clone size: few; V gene: TRBV29-1; J gene: TRBJ1-5; CDR3 protein: CSVESTGDSNQPQHF; CDR3 DNA: TGCAGCGTTGAATCGACAGGGGATAGCAATCAGCCCCAGCATTTT
D gene: TRBD1; clone size: NA; V gene: TRBV7-2; J gene: TRBJ2-7; CDR3 protein: CASSVTGTGNYEQYF; CDR3 DNA: TGTGCCAGCAGCGTCACCGGGACAGGGAACTACGAGCAGTACTTC
D gene: TRBD1; clone size: NA; V gene: TRBV28; J gene: TRBJ2-3; CDR3 protein: CASSSGQAADTQYF; CDR3 DNA: TGTGCCAGCAGTTCGGGACAGGCGGCAGATACGCAGTATTTT
D gene: NA; clone size: few; V gene: TRBV5-1; J gene: TRBJ2-5; CDR3 protein: CASSLGRGETQYF; CDR3 DNA: TGCGCCAGCAGCTTGGGTCGAGGAGAGACCCAGTACTTC
D gene: TRBD1; clone size: NA; V gene: TRBV7-2; J gene: TRBJ1-2; CDR3 protein: CASSLTDRVAGYTF; CDR3 DNA: TGTGCCAGCAGCTTAACGGACAGGGTCGCTGGCTACACCTTC
D gene: NA; clone size: few; V gene: TRBV7-9; J gene: TRBJ2-4; CDR3 protein: CASSLEVRRNKNIQYF; CDR3 DNA: TGTGCCAGCAGCTTAGAGGTCCGGAGGAACAAAAACATTCAGTACTTC
D gene: NA; clone size: few; V gene: TRBV4-1; J gene: TRBJ2-6; CDR3 protein: CASSQAAGGANVLTF; CDR3 DNA: TGCGCCAGCAGCCAAGCCGCAGGAGGGGCCAACGTCCTGACTTTC
D gene: NA; clone size: NA; V gene: TRBV9; J gene: TRBJ2-3; CDR3 protein: CASSVAPLLTDTQYF; CDR3 DNA: TGTGCCAGCAGCGTAGCTCCCCTTCTCACAGATACGCAGTATTTT
D gene: NA; clone size: NA; V gene: TRBV21-1; J gene: TRBJ2-1; CDR3 protein: CASSRRPSGVSSYNEQFF; CDR3 DNA: TGTGCCAGCAGCAGGAGACCTAGCGGGGTAAGCTCCTACAATGAGCAGTTCTTC
D gene: TRBD2; clone size: NA; V gene: TRBV6-5; J gene: TRBJ2-3; CDR3 protein: CASSYSGGRADTQYF; CDR3 DNA: TGTGCCAGCAGTTACTCGGGCGGGAGGGCGGATACGCAGTATTTT
D gene: TRBD2; clone size: NA; V gene: TRBV29-1; J gene: TRBJ2-1; CDR3 protein: CSVERLAGNEQFF; CDR3 DNA: TGCAGCGTTGAAAGGCTAGCGGGGAATGAGCAGTTCTTC
D gene: NA; clone size: NA; V gene: TRBV4-1; J gene: TRBJ2-1; CDR3 protein: CASSHPFPTNEQFF; CDR3 DNA: TGCGCCAGCAGCCATCCGTTTCCCACAAATGAGCAGTTCTTC
D gene: TRBD2; clone size: NA; V gene: TRBV6-5; J gene: TRBJ2-7; CDR3 protein: CASTSGVSYEQYF; CDR3 DNA: TGTGCCTCGACTAGCGGGGTCTCCTACGAGCAGTACTTC
D gene: TRBD1; clone size: NA; V gene: TRBV7-3; J gene: TRBJ1-1; CDR3 protein: CASSFGQGHEAFF; CDR3 DNA: TGTGCCAGCAGCTTCGGACAGGGCCACGAAGCTTTCTTT
D gene: NA; clone size: few; V gene: TRBV28; J gene: TRBJ2-7; CDR3 protein: CASRSPGGGGEQYF; CDR3 DNA: TGTGCCAGCAGGAGCCCTGGAGGCGGCGGAGAGCAGTACTTC